These T cell receptor beta chains were read from a single sample in a study of T cell repertoires in cytomegalovirus infection. TCRdb re-analysed the reads in MiXCR, keeping a single row per CDR3 protein. The sample records around 740,000 distinct CDR3 sequences, 35% to 45% being singletons. The sequencing sample was made of PBMCs. These TCRs come from a human donor in good health (CMV status not recorded). Some clones in this sample may be carry-over from other donors' samples. The CDR3 runs from the conserved cysteine through the conserved F or W. Fields, in order: J gene, V gene, D gene, clone size, CDR3 DNA, CDR3 protein. D genes are given only for firm matches. Size is stated for part of the rows, as once, few or many counts, or as a class when the clone is expanded.

>TRBJ1-1|TRBV7-9|.|few
TGTGCCAGCAGCTTATCTAGGGGGGAAGCTTTCTTT
CASSLSRGEAFF
>TRBJ1-1|TRBV7-9|TRBD1|.
TGTGCCAGCAGCTTAGAGGGGGCCACTGAAGCTTTCTTT
CASSLEGATEAFF
>TRBJ1-1|TRBV7-9|.|few
TGTGCCAGCAGCTTGGACGTGACAAGTACTTCCTTTACCAGGAGCGCTGAAGCTTTCTTT
CASSLDVTSTSFTRSAEAFF
>TRBJ2-1|TRBV28|TRBD2|.
TGTGCCAGCAGTTTATGGGGGGGGGTAGGCGATGAGCAGTTCTTC
CASSLWGGVGDEQFF
>TRBJ1-2|TRBV20-1|TRBD1|.
TGCAGTGCTAGTGGGACAGGGGGACAACGGAAGAAGCGCGATGGCTACACCTTC
CSASGTGGQRKKRDGYTF
>TRBJ2-1|TRBV12-3/TRBV12-4|.|many
TGTGCCAGCAGCAAAGGGTGGTTTGAGCAGTTCTTC
CASSKGWFEQFF
>TRBJ2-2|TRBV7-8|TRBD2|few
TGTGCCAGCCAAGCTCAGCGGGGATACACCGGGGAGCTGTTTTTT
CASQAQRGYTGELFF
>TRBJ1-1|TRBV11-2|.|few
TGTGCCAGCAGCTTAAGGTTTAACACTGAAGCTTTCTTT
CASSLRFNTEAFF
>TRBJ1-1|TRBV27|.|few
TGTGCCAGCAGTTTACGGAGGCGGAGAGTAAACACTGAAGCTTTCTTT
CASSLRRRRVNTEAFF
>TRBJ1-1|TRBV2|TRBD1|.
TGTGCCAGCACCCAAGTTGGGACAGGGAACACTGAAGCTTTCTTT
CASTQVGTGNTEAFF
>TRBJ2-2|TRBV11-2|.|few
TGTGCCAGCAGCTTCTACAGGGATAACGGGGAGCTGTTTTTT
CASSFYRDNGELFF
>TRBJ1-6|TRBV2|TRBD1|.
TGTGCCAGCAGTGCAGAGACAGGGAATAATTCACCCCTCCACTTT
CASSAETGNNSPLHF
>TRBJ1-1|TRBV7-2|TRBD1|many
TGTGCCAGCAGCCGACGGACAGGGGGGAACACTGAAGCTTTCTTT
CASSRRTGGNTEAFF
>TRBJ2-7|TRBV7-2|.|.
TGTGCCAGCAGCTTAGTTCCTCTTGGGTACTACGAGCAGTACTTC
CASSLVPLGYYEQYF
>TRBJ2-5|TRBV7-6|.|once
TGTGCCAGCAGCCCCCGACCCCAAGAGACCCAGTACTTC
CASSPRPQETQYF
>TRBJ1-2|TRBV28|TRBD1|few
TGTGCCAGCATTCCCACAGGGGTCGCTAACTATGGCTACACCTTC
CASIPTGVANYGYTF
>TRBJ1-2|TRBV7-2|.|.
TGTGCCAGCAGCTTAGTATCAGGTGGAGATGGCTACCCCTTC
CASSLVSGGDGYPF
>TRBJ2-7|TRBV7-4|.|few
TGTGCCAGCAGCCGAGCATCCCAGAACTACGAGCAGTACTTC
CASSRASQNYEQYF
>TRBJ2-7|TRBV7-6|TRBD1|.
TGTGCCAGCAGCATAGGGACAGGGTCGACCTACGAGCAGTACTTC
CASSIGTGSTYEQYF
>TRBJ2-5|TRBV20-1|TRBD2|few
TGCAGTGCTAGGTGGACTAGCGGGGAGACCCAGTACTTC
CSARWTSGETQYF
>TRBJ2-3|TRBV7-2|.|few
TGTGCCAGCAGCTTAGTTTCAGTAGGGGGGGCAGATACGCAGTATTTT
CASSLVSVGGADTQYF
>TRBJ2-1|TRBV11-2|TRBD1|many
TGTGCCAGCAGCGTAAATACAGGGGGCAGGAAGAATGAGCAGTTCTTC
CASSVNTGGRKNEQFF
>TRBJ1-5|TRBV6-2/TRBV6-3|.|.
TGTGCCAGCAGTACGGGACGGGAAAGAGGCAATCAGCCCCAGCATTTT
CASSTGRERGNQPQHF
>TRBJ2-1|TRBV29-1|.|.
TGCAGCGCGGGACTTAGCGTCCATGAGCAGTTCTTC
CSAGLSVHEQFF